This TCR beta chain came from a study of T-cell reconstitution after alpha-beta-depleted transplantation in children. This clonotype has at least ten counts. Its antigen is still unknown. The V end lost 6 bases, the J end lost 7 bases, and 19 bases lay between the germline ends. The CDR3 is 14 residues long. The TCRbeta library was prepared with unique molecular identifiers. One entry per CDR3 protein, called by TCRdb with MiXCR from the PCR reads. The sample has 300,000 to 400,000 distinct CDR3 sequences, approximately 20% seen once. Notes on the study in general: Several hundred expanded graft clones reportedly supplied alpha-beta T cells about two months after transplant.

This chain connects TRBV12-3 or TRBV12-4 to TRBJ2-7; either TRBD1 or TRBD2 may supply D (5 bases each). The starting material was PBMCs, mostly from graft donor cells, obtained 180 days after TCRalphabeta/CD19-depleted stem cell transplant. This clonotype was obtained from a male patient younger than 18 who had a stem cell transplant for acute lymphoblastic leukemia, so the T cells may come from the graft donor. CDR3 amino acids: CASSRLIFWGEQYF. The CDR3, as DNA: TGTGCCAGCAGCCGCCTCATCTTCTGGGGGGAGCAGTACTTC.